This T cell receptor (beta chain) was captured in a study of radiotherapy plus CTLA-4 blockade in lung cancer. This table comes from immunoSEQ multiplex PCR, and its TCRdb copy is limited to in-frame clones, with some not included. The sample carries 65,000 to 95,000 clones, around 90% recorded once. Receiving focal radiation plus CTLA-4 blockade with ipilimumab were patients who had chemo-refractory metastatic non-small-cell lung cancer. The CDR3 covers 16 residues. J gave up 7 bases and V 0 bases, and 10 bases lay outside the gene matches. CDR1 is SGHRS and CDR2 is YFSETQ in the germline V gene. The source of this sequence is a human donor with non-small cell lung cancer that progressed on radiotherapy plus ipilimumab. Sequences were derived from peripheral blood, sampled from a patient treated with radiotherapy plus ipilimumab. The V and J genes are TRBV5-1 and TRBJ2-7; 10 bases fit TRBD2. The CDR3 region has the DNA TGCGCCAGCAGCTTGGTTACGGCTAGCGGGAGTCGGGAGCAGTACTTC. It is translated as CASSLVTASGSREQYF. The full variable domain, with the rest looked up from reference TRBV5-1 and TRBJ2-7, is KAGVTQTPRYLIKTRGQQVTLSCSPISGHRSVSWYQQTPGQGLQFLFEYFSETQRNKGNFPGRFSGRQFSNSRSEMNVSTLELGDSALYLCASSLVTASGSREQYFGPGTRLTVT.